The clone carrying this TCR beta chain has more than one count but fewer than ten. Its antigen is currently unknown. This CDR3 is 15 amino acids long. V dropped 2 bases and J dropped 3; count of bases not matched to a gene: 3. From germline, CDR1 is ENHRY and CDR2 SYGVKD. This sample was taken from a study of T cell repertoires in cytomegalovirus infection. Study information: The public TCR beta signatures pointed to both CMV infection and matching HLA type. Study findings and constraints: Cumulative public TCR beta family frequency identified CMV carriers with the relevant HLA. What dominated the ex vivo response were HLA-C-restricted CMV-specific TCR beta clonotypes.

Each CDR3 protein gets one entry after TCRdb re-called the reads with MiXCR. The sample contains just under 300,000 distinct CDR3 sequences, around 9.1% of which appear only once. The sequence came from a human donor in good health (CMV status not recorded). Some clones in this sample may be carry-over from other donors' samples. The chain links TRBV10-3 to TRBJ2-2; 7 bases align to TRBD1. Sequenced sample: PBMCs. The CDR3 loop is CAISETGQDTGELFF. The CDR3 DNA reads TGTGCCATCAGTGAGACAGGACAGGACACCGGGGAGCTGTTTTTT.